This TCR beta chain derives from a study of shared clonotypes between healthy human individuals. Background on the study: Each donor's CD8 memory used one plate, CD8 naive two, each CD4 subset three.

Germline CDR1 and CDR2: SGHRS and YFSETQ. The CDR3 loop spans 17 amino acids. Trimming cost V 4 bases and J 0 bases, with 17 bases left between them. Splitting the CD4+ cells yielded a CD45RA+ naive subset and a CD45RA-negative memory subset. TCRdb's table, derived via immunoSEQ multiplex PCR, lists solely in-frame clones and lacks some. This sample has 2 million to 2.5 million clones, with 85% to 95% found just once. The chain employs TRBV5-1 and TRBJ1-3; perhaps TRBD1 as D (5 bases). Material: naive CD4+ T cells from PBMCs. Stated subset: CD45RA+ positively selected. The TCR originated in a young man in good health. Some clones in this sample may be carry-over from other donors' samples. The CDR3 here is CASSLGFGDPSGNTIYF. The CDR3 DNA reads as TGCGCCAGCAGCCTAGGGTTTGGGGACCCCTCTGGAAACACCATATATTTT.